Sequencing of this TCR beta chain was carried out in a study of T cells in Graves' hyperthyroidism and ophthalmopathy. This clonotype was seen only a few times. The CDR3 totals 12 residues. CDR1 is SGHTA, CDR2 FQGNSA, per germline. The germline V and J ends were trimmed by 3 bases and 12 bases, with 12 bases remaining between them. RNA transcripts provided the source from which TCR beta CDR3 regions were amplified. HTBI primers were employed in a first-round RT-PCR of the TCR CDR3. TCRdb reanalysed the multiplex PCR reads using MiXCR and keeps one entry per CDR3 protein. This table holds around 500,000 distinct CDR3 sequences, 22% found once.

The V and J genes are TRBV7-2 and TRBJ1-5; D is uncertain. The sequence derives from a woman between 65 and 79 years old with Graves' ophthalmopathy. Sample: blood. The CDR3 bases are TGTGCCAGCAGCTTTGGCTCGGGAGACCAGCATTTT. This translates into CASSFGSGDQHF.